What follows is one TCR beta chain and its context. What it binds is unknown. Germline V gene data show CDR1 as SGHVS and CDR2 as FQNEAQ. The CDR3 totals 16 residues. The J segment lost 2 bases and the V segment lost 5 bases, leaving 6 bases of the junction unmatched. This entry belongs to a study of shared clonotypes between healthy human individuals. Study-wide results and limits: Incomplete sequencing of sorted subsets was indicated by rarefaction despite large depth.

Profiling relied on immunoSEQ multiplex PCR, and the TCRdb table lists in-frame clones only, not all of them. The sample has about a million clones; 77% are singletons. The chain combines TRBV7-8 with TRBJ2-7; 13 bases line up with TRBD2. Material: memory CD4+ T cells from PBMCs. Subset reported: CD45RA-negative fraction. This TCR was sampled from a man aged 18 to 35 in good health. Some clones in this sample may be carry-over from other donors' samples. The CDR3 region has the DNA TGTGCCAGCAGCCCTAGGACTAGCGGGGGTACCTACGAGCAGTACTTC. Amino acids: CASSPRTSGGTYEQYF.